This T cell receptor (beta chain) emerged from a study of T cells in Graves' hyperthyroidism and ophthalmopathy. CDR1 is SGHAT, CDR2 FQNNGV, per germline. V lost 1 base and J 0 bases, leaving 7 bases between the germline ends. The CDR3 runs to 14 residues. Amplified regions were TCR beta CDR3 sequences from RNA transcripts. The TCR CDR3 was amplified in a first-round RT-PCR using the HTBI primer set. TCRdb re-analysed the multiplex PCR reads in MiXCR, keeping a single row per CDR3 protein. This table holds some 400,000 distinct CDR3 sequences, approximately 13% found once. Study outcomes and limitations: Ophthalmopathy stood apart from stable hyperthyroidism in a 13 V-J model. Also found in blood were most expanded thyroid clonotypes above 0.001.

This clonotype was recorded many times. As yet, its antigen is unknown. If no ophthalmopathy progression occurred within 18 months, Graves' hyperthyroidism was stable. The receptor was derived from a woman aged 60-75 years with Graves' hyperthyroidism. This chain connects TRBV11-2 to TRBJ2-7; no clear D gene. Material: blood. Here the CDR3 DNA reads TGTGCCAGCAGCTTAGTCACTAACTCCTACGAGCAGTACTTC. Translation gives CASSLVTNSYEQYF.